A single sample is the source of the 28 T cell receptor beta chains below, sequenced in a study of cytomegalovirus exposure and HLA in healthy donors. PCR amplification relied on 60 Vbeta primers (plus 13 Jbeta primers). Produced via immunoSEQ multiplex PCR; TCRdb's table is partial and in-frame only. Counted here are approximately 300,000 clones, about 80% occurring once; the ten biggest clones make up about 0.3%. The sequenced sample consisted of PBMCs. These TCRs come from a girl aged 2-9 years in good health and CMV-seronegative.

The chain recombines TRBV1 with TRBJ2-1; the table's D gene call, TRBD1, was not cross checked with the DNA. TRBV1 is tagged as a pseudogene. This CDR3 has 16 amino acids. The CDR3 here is CTSSQGRQGAWNEQFF. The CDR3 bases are TGCACCAGCAGCCAAGGTAGACAGGGGGCTTGGAATGAGCAGTTCTTC.

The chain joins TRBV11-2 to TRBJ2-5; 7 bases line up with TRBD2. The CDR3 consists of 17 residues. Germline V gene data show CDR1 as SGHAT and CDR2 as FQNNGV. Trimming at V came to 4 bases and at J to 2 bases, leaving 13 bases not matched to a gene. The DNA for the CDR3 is TGTGCCAGCAGCTCAGTTGCGGAACCCGGGGGGCAAGAGACCCAGTACTTC. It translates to CASSSVAEPGGQETQYF.

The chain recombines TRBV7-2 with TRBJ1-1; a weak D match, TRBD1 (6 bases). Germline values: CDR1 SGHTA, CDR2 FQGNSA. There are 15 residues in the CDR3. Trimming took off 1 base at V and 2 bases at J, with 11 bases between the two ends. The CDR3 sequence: CASSLVRTVNTEAFF. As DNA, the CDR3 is TGTGCCAGCAGCTTAGTCAGGACAGTAAACACTGAAGCTTTCTTT.

The CDR3 DNA is TGTGCCAGCAGTTACTCAATGGGGAGGGAGCAGTACTTC. Translating gives CASSYSMGREQYF. The chain is built from TRBV6-6 and TRBJ2-7, with D perhaps TRBD2 (6 bases). CDR1 is MNHNY and CDR2 is SVGAGI in the germline V gene (reference sequence). V lost 0 bases and J lost 7, with 10 bases in between. The CDR3 covers 13 residues.

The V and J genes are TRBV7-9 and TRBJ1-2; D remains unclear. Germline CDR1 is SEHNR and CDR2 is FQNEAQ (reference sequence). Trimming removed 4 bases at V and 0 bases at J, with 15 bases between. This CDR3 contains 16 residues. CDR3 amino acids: CASSSYRQNANYGYTF. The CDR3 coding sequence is TGTGCCAGCAGCTCGTACAGACAAAATGCTAACTATGGCTACACCTTC.

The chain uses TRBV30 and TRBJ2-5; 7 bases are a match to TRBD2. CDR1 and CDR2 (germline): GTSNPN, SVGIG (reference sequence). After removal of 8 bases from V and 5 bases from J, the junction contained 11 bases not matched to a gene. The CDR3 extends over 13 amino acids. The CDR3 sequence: CARSKRDRETQYF. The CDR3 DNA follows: TGTGCCCGATCTAAGCGGGATCGGGAGACCCAGTACTTC.

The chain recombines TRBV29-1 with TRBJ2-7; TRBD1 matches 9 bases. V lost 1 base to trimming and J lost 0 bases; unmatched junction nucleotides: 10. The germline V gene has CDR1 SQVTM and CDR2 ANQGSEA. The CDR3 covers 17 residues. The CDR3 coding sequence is TGCAGCGTTGAAGGGACACGAAGGGGACAGGGCTCCTACGAGCAGTACTTC. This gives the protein CSVEGTRRGQGSYEQYF.

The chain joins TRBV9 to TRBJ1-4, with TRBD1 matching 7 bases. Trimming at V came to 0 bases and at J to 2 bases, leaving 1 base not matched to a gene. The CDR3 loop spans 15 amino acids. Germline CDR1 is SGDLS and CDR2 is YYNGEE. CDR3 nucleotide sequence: TGTGCCAGCAGCGTAGGGGACAGCACTAATGAAAAACTGTTTTTT. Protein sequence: CASSVGDSTNEKLFF.

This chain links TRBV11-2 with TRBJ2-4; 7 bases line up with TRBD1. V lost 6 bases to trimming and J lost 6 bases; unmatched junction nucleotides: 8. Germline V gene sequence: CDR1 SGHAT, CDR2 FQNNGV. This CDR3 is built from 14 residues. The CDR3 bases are TGTGCCAGCAGTTTCGGACAGGTGGTAAACATTCAGTACTTC. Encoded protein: CASSFGQVVNIQYF.

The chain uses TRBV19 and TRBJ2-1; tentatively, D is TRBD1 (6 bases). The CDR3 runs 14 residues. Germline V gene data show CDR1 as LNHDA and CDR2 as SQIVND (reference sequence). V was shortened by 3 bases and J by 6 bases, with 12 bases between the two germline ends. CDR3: CASSIGEGGNEQFF. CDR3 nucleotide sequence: TGTGCCAGTAGTATCGGAGAAGGGGGCAATGAGCAGTTCTTC.

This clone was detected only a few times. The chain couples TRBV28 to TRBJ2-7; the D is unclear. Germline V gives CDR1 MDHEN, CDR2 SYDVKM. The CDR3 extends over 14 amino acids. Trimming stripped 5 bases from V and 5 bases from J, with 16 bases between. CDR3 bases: TGTGCCAGCAGTGTCCCCATGGGTAGCCACGAGCAGTACTTC. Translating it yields CASSVPMGSHEQYF. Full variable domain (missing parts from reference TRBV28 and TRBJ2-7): DVKVTQSSRYLVKRTGEKVFLECVQDMDHENMFWYRQDPGLGLRLIYFSYDVKMKEKGDIPEGYSVSREKKERFSLILESASTNQTSMYLCASSVPMGSHEQYFGPGTRLTVT.

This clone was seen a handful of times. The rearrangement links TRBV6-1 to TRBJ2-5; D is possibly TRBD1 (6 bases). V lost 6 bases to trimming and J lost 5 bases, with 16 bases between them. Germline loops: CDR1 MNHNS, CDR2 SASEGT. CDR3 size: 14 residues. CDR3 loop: CASRPDGGRETQYF. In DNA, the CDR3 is TGTGCCAGCAGGCCTGATGGGGGCCGGGAGACCCAGTACTTC.

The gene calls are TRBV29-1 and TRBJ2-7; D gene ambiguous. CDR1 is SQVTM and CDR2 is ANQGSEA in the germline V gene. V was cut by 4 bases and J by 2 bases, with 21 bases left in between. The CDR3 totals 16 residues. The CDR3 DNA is TGCAGCGTTGCATATACCGCAGCCGACAATCCCTACGAGCAGTACTTC. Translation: CSVAYTAADNPYEQYF.

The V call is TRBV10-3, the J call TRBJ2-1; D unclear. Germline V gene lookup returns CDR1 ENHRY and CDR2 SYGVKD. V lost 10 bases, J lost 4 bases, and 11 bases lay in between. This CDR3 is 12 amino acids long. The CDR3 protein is CATGRPYNEQFF. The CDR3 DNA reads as TGTGCCACGGGTCGGCCTTACAATGAGCAGTTCTTC.

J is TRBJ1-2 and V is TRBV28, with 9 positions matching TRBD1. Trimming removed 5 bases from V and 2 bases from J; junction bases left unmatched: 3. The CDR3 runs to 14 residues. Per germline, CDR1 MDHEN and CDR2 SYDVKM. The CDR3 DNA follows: TGTGCCAGCAGTCCGGGACAGGGCAACTATGGCTACACCTTC. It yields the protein CASSPGQGNYGYTF.

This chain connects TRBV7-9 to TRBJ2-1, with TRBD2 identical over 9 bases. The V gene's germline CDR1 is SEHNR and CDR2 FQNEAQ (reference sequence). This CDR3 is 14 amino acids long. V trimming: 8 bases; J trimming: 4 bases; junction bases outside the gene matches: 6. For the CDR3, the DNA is TGTGCCAGCCGCGCGGGGGGGGAATACAATGAGCAGTTCTTC. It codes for CASRAGGEYNEQFF. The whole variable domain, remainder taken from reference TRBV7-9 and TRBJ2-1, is DTGVSQNPRHKITKRGQNVTFRCDPISEHNRLYWYRQTLGQGPEFLTYFQNEAQLEKSRLLSDRFSAERPKGSFSTLEIQRTEQGDSAMYLCASRAGGEYNEQFFGPGTRLTVL.

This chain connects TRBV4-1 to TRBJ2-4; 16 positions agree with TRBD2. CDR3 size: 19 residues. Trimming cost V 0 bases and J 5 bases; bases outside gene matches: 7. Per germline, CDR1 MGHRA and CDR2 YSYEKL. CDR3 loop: CASSQEGLAGGGGQNIQYF. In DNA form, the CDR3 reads TGCGCCAGCAGCCAAGAGGGACTAGCGGGAGGGGGGGGTCAAAACATTCAGTACTTC.

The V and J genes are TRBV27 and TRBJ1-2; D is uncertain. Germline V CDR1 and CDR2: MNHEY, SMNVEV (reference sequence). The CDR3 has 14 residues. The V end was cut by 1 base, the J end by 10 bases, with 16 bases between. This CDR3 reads CASSLYRGWLHYTF. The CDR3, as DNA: TGTGCCAGCAGTTTATATCGAGGCTGGCTACACTACACCTTC.

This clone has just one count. The DNA for the CDR3 is TGTGCCTGGAGTGGACAGGGACGGACCTACGAGCAGTACTTC. It is translated as CAWSGQGRTYEQYF. The gene calls are TRBV30 and TRBJ2-7; TRBD1 matches 7 bases. V lost 1 base and J lost 2; bases outside the gene matches: 5. Germline CDR1 GTSNPN, CDR2 SVGIG (reference sequence). This CDR3 has 14 amino acids.

DNA for the CDR3: TGTGCCAGCAGCGGTATTGGGGGACAATCAGGCTACACCTTC. Its protein product is CASSGIGGQSGYTF. The V and J genes are TRBV7-9 and TRBJ1-2, with D possibly being TRBD1 (6 bases). This CDR3 region has 14 residues. V was trimmed by 5 bases and J by 8 bases, leaving 18 bases between them. Germline CDR1 reads SEHNR; CDR2 reads FQNEAQ (reference sequence).

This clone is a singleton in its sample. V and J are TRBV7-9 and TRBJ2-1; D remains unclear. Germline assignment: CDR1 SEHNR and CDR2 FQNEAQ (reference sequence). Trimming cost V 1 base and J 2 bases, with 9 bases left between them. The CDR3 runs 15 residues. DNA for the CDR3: TGTGCCAGCAGCTTAGATAGACTGGCCTACAATGAGCAGTTCTTC. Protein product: CASSLDRLAYNEQFF.

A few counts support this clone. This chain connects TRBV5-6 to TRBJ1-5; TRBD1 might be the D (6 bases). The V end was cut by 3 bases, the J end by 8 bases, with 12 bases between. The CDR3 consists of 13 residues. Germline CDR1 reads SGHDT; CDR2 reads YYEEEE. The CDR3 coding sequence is TGTGCCAGCAGCTCGGGTAACAGGGAGCCCCAGCATTTT. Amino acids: CASSSGNREPQHF.

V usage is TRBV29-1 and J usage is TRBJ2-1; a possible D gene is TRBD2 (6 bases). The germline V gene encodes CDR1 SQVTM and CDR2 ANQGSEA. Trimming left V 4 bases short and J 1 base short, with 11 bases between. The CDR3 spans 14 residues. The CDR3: CSVVPGVSYNEQFF. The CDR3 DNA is TGCAGCGTTGTCCCGGGAGTATCCTACAATGAGCAGTTCTTC.

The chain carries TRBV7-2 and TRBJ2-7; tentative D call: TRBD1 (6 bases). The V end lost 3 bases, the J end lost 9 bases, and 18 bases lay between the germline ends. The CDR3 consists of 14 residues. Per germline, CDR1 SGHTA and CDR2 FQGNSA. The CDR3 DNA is TGTGCCAGCAGCTTTACCGTAACAGGGATAACGCAGTACTTC. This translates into CASSFTVTGITQYF.

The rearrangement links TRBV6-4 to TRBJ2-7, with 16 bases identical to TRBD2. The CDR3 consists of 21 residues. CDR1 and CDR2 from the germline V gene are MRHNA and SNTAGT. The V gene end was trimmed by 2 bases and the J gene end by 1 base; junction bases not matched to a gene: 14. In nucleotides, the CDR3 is TGTGCCAGCAGTGACCGACAGGGGGGGACTAGCGGGAGGGTAATGTCCTACGAGCAGTACTTC. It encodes CASSDRQGGTSGRVMSYEQYF.

CDR3 residues: CASSLWARAIEAFF. In DNA form, the CDR3 reads TGTGCCAGCAGTTTATGGGCCAGGGCTATTGAAGCTTTCTTT. The gene calls are TRBV27 and TRBJ1-1; weak D call: TRBD1 (5 bases). Per germline, CDR1 MNHEY and CDR2 SMNVEV (reference sequence). The CDR3 covers 14 residues. The ends were cut back, 1 base at V and 7 bases at J, with 13 bases in the middle.

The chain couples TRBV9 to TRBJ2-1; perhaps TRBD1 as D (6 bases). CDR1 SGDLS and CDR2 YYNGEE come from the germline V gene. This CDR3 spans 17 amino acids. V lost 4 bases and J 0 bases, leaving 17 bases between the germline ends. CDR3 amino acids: CASSLREGHSSYNEQFF. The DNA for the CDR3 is TGTGCCAGCAGCCTACGTGAGGGACACAGCTCCTACAATGAGCAGTTCTTC.

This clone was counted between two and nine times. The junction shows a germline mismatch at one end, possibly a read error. Here the CDR3 reads CASSRFYGGNPEAFF. The CDR3, as DNA: TGTGCCAGCAGTCGCTTTTACGGGGGGAACCCTGAAGCTTTCTTT. The chain joins TRBV6-5 to TRBJ1-1, with D perhaps TRBD1 (5 bases). The CDR3 runs 15 residues. CDR1 MNHEY and CDR2 SVGAGI come from the germline V gene.